The next 28 T cell receptor beta chains were all read from a single sample in a study of siplizumab effects on memory and regulatory T cells. The method was immunoSEQ multiplex PCR; TCRdb's version includes in-frame clones alone and lacks a portion of them. The sample contains 80,000 to 130,000 clones, under 95% of which appear only once. Sequenced: Tregs sorted from blood. The receptors derive from a human donor in good health.

V is TRBV2 and J is TRBJ1-6; 7 nucleotides agree with TRBD1. This CDR3 region has 13 residues. V lost 7 bases to trimming and J lost 10 bases; unmatched junction nucleotides: 7. Germline CDR1 is SNHLY and CDR2 is FYNNEI. This chain's CDR3 is CASKGAGGSPLHF. The CDR3, as DNA: TGTGCCAGCAAGGGTGCAGGGGGGTCACCCCTCCACTTT.

The genes are TRBV27 and TRBJ1-4; D remains unclear. V was clipped by 6 bases and J by 7 bases, with 18 bases between them. The CDR3 is made up of 15 amino acids. Germline V gene lookup returns CDR1 MNHEY and CDR2 SMNVEV (reference sequence). The DNA of the CDR3 is TGTGCCAGCAGACCCAACCGTTGGGCAGCTGAAAAACTGTTTTTT. It specifies CASRPNRWAAEKLFF.

The chain couples TRBV11-2 to TRBJ1-2; 8 bases map to TRBD1. Germline CDR1 is SGHAT and CDR2 is FQNNGV. The junction had 7 bases not matched to a gene; V was cut back by 2 bases and J by 8 bases. CDR3 length: 14 amino acids. The CDR3 reads CASSLPGGAGGYTF. CDR3 DNA sequence: TGTGCCAGCAGCTTACCAGGGGGCGCGGGAGGCTACACCTTC.

The J gene is TRBJ2-1, the V gene TRBV2; possibly TRBD2 for D (5 bases). Deletions cut 6 bases from V and 4 bases from J, with 16 bases between. Germline loops: CDR1 SNHLY, CDR2 FYNNEI. The CDR3 is 15 residues long. The CDR3, as DNA: TGTGCCAGCAGCCTTAGGACTGGGTCGTACAATGAGCAGTTCTTC. Its protein product is CASSLRTGSYNEQFF. The whole variable domain, filled in from reference TRBV2 and TRBJ2-1, reads EPEVTQTPSHQVTQMGQEVILRCVPISNHLYFYWYRQILGQKVEFLVSFYNNEISEKSEIFDDQFSVERPDGSNFTLKIRSTKLEDSAMYFCASSLRTGSYNEQFFGPGTRLTVL.

The rearrangement links TRBV19 to TRBJ2-5, with no clear D. Deletions cut 8 bases from V and 5 bases from J, with 12 bases between. The CDR3 consists of 12 residues. Germline V CDR1 and CDR2: LNHDA, SQIVND (reference sequence). The CDR3 spells CASETPGETQYF. The CDR3 region has the DNA TGTGCCAGTGAGACGCCTGGCGAGACCCAGTACTTC. Filled out from reference TRBV19 and TRBJ2-5, the complete variable domain reads DGGITQSPKYLFRKEGQNVTLSCEQNLNHDAMYWYRQDPGQGLRLIYYSQIVNDFQKGDIAEGYSVSREKKESFPLTVTSAQKNPTAFYLCASETPGETQYFGPGTRLLVL.

CDR3 region: CASSLADTQYF. CDR3 nucleotides: TGTGCCAGCAGCCTCGCCGATACGCAGTATTTT. The rearrangement links TRBV6-5 to TRBJ2-3; D ambiguous. V was cut by 6 bases and J by 6 bases, with 7 bases left in between. The CDR3 length is 11 residues. Germline CDR1 MNHEY, CDR2 SVGAGI.

The chain has TRBV13 and TRBJ1-2, with 9 bases that match TRBD1. V shed 5 bases and J 1 base; nucleotides not matched to a gene: 8. The germline CDR1 and CDR2 sequences are PRHDT and FYEKMQ (reference sequence). The length of the CDR3 is 16 residues. The DNA of the CDR3 is TGTGCCAGCAGCCCGGGGACAGGGATGGGTAACTATGGCTACACCTTC. It encodes CASSPGTGMGNYGYTF.

The rearrangement links TRBV7-9 to TRBJ1-5; D is ambiguous. This CDR3 is built from 12 residues. The germline gives CDR1 SEHNR, CDR2 FQNEAQ (reference sequence). Trimming removed 1 base from V and 6 bases from J, with 4 bases in between. Here the CDR3 DNA reads TGTGCCAGCAGCTTAGGAAGTCAGCCCCAGCATTTT. It codes for CASSLGSQPQHF. Combining the CDR3 with reference TRBV7-9 and TRBJ1-5 gives the whole variable domain DTGVSQNPRHKITKRGQNVTFRCDPISEHNRLYWYRQTLGQGPEFLTYFQNEAQLEKSRLLSDRFSAERPKGSFSTLEIQRTEQGDSAMYLCASSLGSQPQHFGDGTRLSIL.

The gene calls are TRBV28 and TRBJ1-2, with D possibly being TRBD1 (5 bases). Germline CDR1 and CDR2: MDHEN and SYDVKM. Trimming pared 2 bases from V and 1 base from J, leaving 17 bases between. CDR3 length: 17 amino acids. CDR3: CASSLTGTAKFNYGYTF. CDR3 DNA: TGTGCCAGCAGTTTAACTGGGACGGCCAAGTTTAACTATGGCTACACCTTC.

The V gene is TRBV2, the J gene TRBJ2-7; D is ambiguous. There are 10 residues in the CDR3. Germline V gene data show CDR1 as SNHLY and CDR2 as FYNNEI. The V and J ends lost 5 bases and 6 bases respectively, with 5 bases between them. The CDR3 DNA follows: TGTGCCAGCAGTCTAGGCGAGCAGTACTTC. Its protein is CASSLGEQYF.

This clone was picked up a small number of times. This rearrangement joins TRBV7-9 to TRBJ2-6; possibly TRBD1 for D (6 bases). Between the trimmed V and J ends, which lost 5 bases and 0 bases, there was a span of 17 bases. The germline V gene has CDR1 SEHNR and CDR2 FQNEAQ (reference sequence). This CDR3 is built from 18 residues. The CDR3 bases are TGTGCCAGCAGCCCCCGGTTGGGGGCCCCCTCTGGGGCCAACGTCCTGACTTTC. Amino acid sequence: CASSPRLGAPSGANVLTF.

The J gene is TRBJ2-7, the V gene TRBV11-2; 9 bases are a match to TRBD1. V lost 6 bases, J lost 5 bases, and 11 bases stayed unmatched. Germline V gives CDR1 SGHAT, CDR2 FQNNGV. The CDR3 runs 15 residues. The CDR3 DNA sequence: TGTGCCAGCAGGTTTGCCGGGACAGGGTTCAACGAGCAGTACTTC. It yields the protein CASRFAGTGFNEQYF.

The J gene is TRBJ2-5, the V gene TRBV5-3, with TRBD2 matching over 8 bases. TRBV5-3 is known as an ORF, though its function is uncertain. The J segment lost 2 bases and the V segment lost 3 bases, leaving 3 bases of the junction unmatched. This CDR3 region has 14 residues. The CDR3 region is CARSSGLAQETQYF. The DNA for the CDR3 is TGTGCCAGAAGCTCAGGACTAGCACAAGAGACCCAGTACTTC.

The CDR3 DNA follows: TGCGCCAGCGGACGGGAGGGAGATACGCAGTATTTT. Translated, it gives CASGREGDTQYF. This rearrangement joins TRBV5-1 to TRBJ2-3; 8 nucleotides match TRBD2. The CDR3 is 12 residues long. CDR1 and CDR2 (germline): SGHRS, YFSETQ. V was clipped by 7 bases and J by 5 bases; unmatched bases: 3.

The gene calls are TRBV7-3 and TRBJ2-1, with D perhaps TRBD2 (7 bases). The V gene's germline CDR1 is SGHTA and CDR2 FQGTGA. Trimming removed 5 bases from V and 8 bases from J, with 19 bases in between. The CDR3 has 15 amino acids. The CDR3 DNA sequence: TGTGCCAGCAGCCAAGGACGTTGGGGGGGCGATGAGCAGTTCTTC. It specifies CASSQGRWGGDEQFF. Based on the CDR3 plus reference TRBV7-3 and TRBJ2-1, the full variable domain is GAGVSQTPSNKVTEKGKYVELRCDPISGHTALYWYRQSLGQGPEFLIYFQGTGAADDSGLPNDRFFAVRPEGSVSTLKIQRTERGDSAVYLCASSQGRWGGDEQFFGPGTRLTVL.

CDR3 sequence: CASSGSAGTGNGYTF. CDR3 nucleotide sequence: TGCGCCAGCAGTGGGTCGGCCGGGACAGGGAATGGCTACACCTTC. The chain links TRBV10-2 to TRBJ1-2; 9 nucleotides align to TRBD1. The CDR3 spans 15 residues. Trimming took 4 bases from V and 6 from J; bases not matched to a gene: 9. The germline V gene has CDR1 WSHSY and CDR2 SAAADI.

This clone occurred a few times. The chain recombines TRBV4-2 with TRBJ2-2; 7 nucleotides agree with TRBD2. V dropped 1 base and J dropped 2; count of bases not matched to a gene: 1. Germline V gives CDR1 LGHNA, CDR2 YNFKEQ. This CDR3 region has 15 residues. CDR3 sequence reads: CASSQASGNTGELFF. In DNA, the CDR3 is TGTGCCAGCAGCCAAGCTAGCGGAAACACCGGGGAGCTGTTTTTT.

There are a few counts of this clone. The chain couples TRBV19 to TRBJ1-1, with a weak D call TRBD1 (6 bases). This CDR3 spans 14 amino acids. Germline V gene sequence: CDR1 LNHDA, CDR2 SQIVND (reference sequence). Trimming cost V 5 bases and J 2 bases, with 12 bases left between them. This CDR3 reads CASSSQGGNTEAFF. DNA of the CDR3: TGTGCCAGTAGTTCACAAGGGGGTAACACTGAAGCTTTCTTT. Together with reference TRBV19 and TRBJ1-1, the CDR3 gives the full variable domain: DGGITQSPKYLFRKEGQNVTLSCEQNLNHDAMYWYRQDPGQGLRLIYYSQIVNDFQKGDIAEGYSVSREKKESFPLTVTSAQKNPTAFYLCASSSQGGNTEAFFGQGTRLTVV.

The chain links TRBV2 to TRBJ2-2; TRBD1 aligns across 9 bases. From germline, CDR1 is SNHLY and CDR2 FYNNEI. Trimming took 10 bases from V and 3 from J; bases not matched to a gene: 3. This CDR3 has 13 amino acids. The CDR3 region is CATRDRDTGELFF. The CDR3 region has the DNA TGTGCCACCCGGGACAGGGACACCGGGGAGCTGTTTTTT.

V is TRBV7-9 and J is TRBJ1-4, with D possibly being TRBD1 (5 bases). V lost 3 bases and J 4 bases, leaving 18 bases between the germline ends. Germline V lookup: CDR1 SEHNR, CDR2 FQNEAQ (reference sequence). This CDR3 has 17 amino acids. CDR3 residues: CASSFRGQGWVNEKLFF. CDR3 DNA sequence: TGTGCCAGCAGCTTTCGCGGGCAGGGATGGGTTAATGAAAAACTGTTTTTT.

V gene TRBV6-1 combines with J gene TRBJ1-2; D gene ambiguous. The CDR3 has 13 amino acids. Germline CDR1 reads MNHNS; CDR2 reads SASEGT. Trimming took 11 bases from V and 1 from J, leaving 14 bases between them. Written as DNA, the CDR3 is TGTGCCTCCCGCTGGACGGGTAACTATGGCTACACCTTC. Amino acid sequence: CASRWTGNYGYTF.

The rearrangement joins TRBV19 to TRBJ2-7, with D perhaps matching TRBD1 (6 bases). Germline assignment: CDR1 LNHDA and CDR2 SQIVND (reference sequence). Deletions cut 7 bases from V and 1 base from J, with 11 bases between. The CDR3 covers 13 residues. CDR3: CASTPGQSYEQYF. CDR3 nucleotides: TGTGCCAGTACCCCTGGACAGTCCTACGAGCAGTACTTC.

This chain joins TRBV9 and TRBJ2-6, with D uncertain. V was trimmed by 4 bases and J by 4 bases, leaving 18 bases between them. Germline V lookup: CDR1 SGDLS, CDR2 YYNGEE. The CDR3 has 17 amino acids. The CDR3 loop is CASSNRPGLAGANVLTF. CDR3 sequence (DNA): TGTGCCAGCAGCAACCGACCTGGCCTTGCCGGGGCCAACGTCCTGACTTTC.

CDR3 DNA sequence: TGTGCCAGCAGCTTAGGCCTCGACAGGGGAGGAGATACGCAGTATTTT. Translated: CASSLGLDRGGDTQYF. This chain connects TRBV13 to TRBJ2-3; 8 positions agree with TRBD1. The germline gives CDR1 PRHDT, CDR2 FYEKMQ (reference sequence). Losses at the gene ends were 0 bases for V and 5 bases for J; bases not matched to a gene: 7. This CDR3 contains 16 residues.

This chain uses TRBV5-1 with TRBJ1-1; TRBD1 matches 8 bases. CDR1 is SGHRS and CDR2 is YFSETQ in the germline V gene. This CDR3 has 15 residues. The V and J ends lost 0 bases and 5 bases, in that order; junction bases with no gene match: 6. DNA of the CDR3: TGCGCCAGCAGCTTGGGGGGACAGGCTCGGACTGAAGCTTTCTTT. Translated, it gives CASSLGGQARTEAFF.

The rearrangement uses TRBV19 and TRBJ1-5, with D perhaps matching TRBD1 (6 bases). V shed 1 base and J shed 6 bases, with 13 bases lying between them. The germline V gene encodes CDR1 LNHDA and CDR2 SQIVND (reference sequence). CDR3 length equals 15 residues. CDR3 protein: CASSIARGRGQPQHF. CDR3 nucleotide sequence: TGTGCCAGTAGTATAGCGAGGGGCAGGGGTCAGCCCCAGCATTTT.

This clone was found once. V and J are TRBV5-4 and TRBJ2-5, with a weak D call TRBD1 (5 bases). The V end lost 4 bases, the J end lost 5 bases, and 21 bases lay between the germline ends. The germline CDR1 and CDR2 sequences are SGHNT and YYREEE (reference sequence). The CDR3 extends over 16 amino acids. The CDR3 bases are TGTGCCAGCAGCGCCCGCGGCACATCCAAGGGGGAGACCCAGTACTTC. The encoded protein is CASSARGTSKGETQYF. The whole variable domain, remainder taken from reference TRBV5-4 and TRBJ2-5, is ETGVTQSPTHLIKTRGQQVTLRCSSQSGHNTVSWYQQALGQGPQFIFQYYREEENGRGNFPPRFSGLQFPNYSSELNVNALELDDSALYLCASSARGTSKGETQYFGPGTRLLVL.

This clone was observed a few times. The chain couples TRBV5-8 to TRBJ2-7; TRBD1 matches 11 bases. CDR3 length: 15 amino acids. V lost 4 bases and J lost 0; bases outside the gene matches: 3. The germline V gene encodes CDR1 SGHTS and CDR2 YDEGEE. The CDR3 nucleotides are TGTGCCAGCAGCGCGGACAGGGGGCCCTCCTACGAGCAGTACTTC. This translates into CASSADRGPSYEQYF.